This T cell receptor (beta chain) was sequenced during a study of human CD4 T cells and Enterobacteriaceae. Ex vivo total memory CD4+ samples were deeply sequenced, detecting one cell in 200,000. The data were produced by immunoSEQ multiplex PCR, yet TCRdb's version contains in-frame clones alone and is incomplete. The sample carries fewer than 35,000 clones, approximately 80% recorded once. All CD4+ cells other than CD45RA+CCR7+CD95- naive cells were sorted as memory, over 95% pure. Healthy donor blood came from Swiss blood donation centers. Before sorting, cells positive for CD8, CD14, CD16, CD56, CD19 or bright CD25 were removed. V lost 3 bases and J lost 1, with 12 bases in between. Germline assignment: CDR1 SGDLS and CDR2 YYNGEE. This CDR3 contains 15 residues.

The sample was memory CD4+ T cells from blood. This TCR came from a human donor in good health. This chain joins TRBV9 and TRBJ2-3, with D perhaps TRBD1 (6 bases). The CDR3 sequence: CASSENYRGTDTQYF. The CDR3, as DNA: TGTGCCAGCAGCGAGAACTACAGGGGCACAGATACGCAGTATTTT.